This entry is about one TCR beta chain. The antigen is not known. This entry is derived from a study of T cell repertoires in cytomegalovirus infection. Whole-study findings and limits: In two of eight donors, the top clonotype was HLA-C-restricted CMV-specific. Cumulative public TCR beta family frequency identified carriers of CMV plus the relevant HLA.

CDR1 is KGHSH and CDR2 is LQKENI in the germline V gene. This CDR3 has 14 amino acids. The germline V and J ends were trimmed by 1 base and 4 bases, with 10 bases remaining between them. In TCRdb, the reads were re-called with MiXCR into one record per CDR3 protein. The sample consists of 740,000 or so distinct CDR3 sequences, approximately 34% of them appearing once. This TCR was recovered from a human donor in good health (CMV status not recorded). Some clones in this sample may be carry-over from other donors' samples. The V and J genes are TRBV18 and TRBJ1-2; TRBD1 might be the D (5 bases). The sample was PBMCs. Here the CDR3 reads CASSPQGLPYGYTF. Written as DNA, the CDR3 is TGTGCCAGCTCACCACAGGGGCTCCCCTATGGCTACACCTTC.